The clone carrying this T cell receptor beta chain has just one count. This record belongs to a study of blood T cell repertoires in COVID-19. The authors' processing: Counts of nucleated cells, estimated from reference gene primer amplification, were obtained. This table comes from immunoSEQ multiplex PCR, and its TCRdb copy is limited to in-frame clones, with some not included. That table is the source of V, J and clone size, and D and trimming were worked out from the DNA. This repertoire shows 270,000 or so clones, just under 90% found once; its top ten account for 11%. V was shortened by 6 bases and J by 0 bases, with 13 bases between the two germline ends. CDR1 and CDR2 from the germline V gene are MNHNY and SVGAGI (reference sequence). The CDR3 length is 15 residues.

The chain employs TRBV6-6 and TRBJ2-3, with TRBD2 as a possible D gene (5 bases). This receptor was taken from a woman aged 30 to 39 with COVID-19, enrolled during active disease. The specimen sequenced was peripheral blood. The CDR3 sequence: CASRPGVPSTDTQYF. CDR3 bases: TGTGCCAGCAGACCCGGGGTCCCGAGCACAGATACGCAGTATTTT.